A single sample is the source of the 10 T cell receptor beta chains below, sequenced in a study of cytotoxic CD8 clonotypes in ibrutinib-treated CLL. This table comes from immunoSEQ multiplex PCR, and its TCRdb copy is limited to in-frame clones, with some not included. The table lists 250,000 to 350,000 clones, around 76% of them singletons, with 5.6% in the top ten. This specimen was PBMCs, taken at disease progression, from a patient treated with ibrutinib. These receptors all stem from a human donor with chronic lymphocytic leukemia.

This clone was detected a few times. The gene calls are TRBV10-3 and TRBJ2-2; 7 nucleotides align to TRBD1. The CDR3 loop spans 14 amino acids. The V gene's germline CDR1 is ENHRY and CDR2 SYGVKD. The ends lost 9 bases at V and 4 bases at J; junction bases unmatched: 8. The CDR3, as DNA: TGTGCCATTCCACAGGGGTTCGGCACCGGGGAGCTGTTTTTT. It translates to CAIPQGFGTGELFF.

The chain has TRBV5-1 and TRBJ2-7; maybe TRBD1 (6 bases). CDR3 length: 14 residues. Germline lookup yields CDR1 SGHRS and CDR2 YFSETQ. Trimming stripped 3 bases from V and 5 bases from J, with 15 bases between. CDR3 in amino acids: CASSSFTGSDEQYF. The DNA of the CDR3 is TGCGCCAGCAGCTCCTTCACAGGGTCTGACGAGCAGTACTTC.

The chain has TRBV5-4 and TRBJ1-5, with D unclear. V was shortened by 4 bases and J by 0 bases, with 20 bases between the two germline ends. CDR1 and CDR2 from the germline V gene are SGHNT and YYREEE (reference sequence). The CDR3 runs to 18 residues. As DNA, the CDR3 is TGTGCCAGCAGCCGACCGGCGGGTGTTGGGAGTAGCAATCAGCCCCAGCATTTT. Translating it yields CASSRPAGVGSSNQPQHF.

V gene TRBV5-1 combines with J gene TRBJ2-5; TRBD1 matches 9 bases. The CDR3 sequence is 16 residues long. V dropped 3 bases and J dropped 5; count of bases not matched to a gene: 11. Germline CDR1 is SGHRS and CDR2 is YFSETQ. This CDR3 reads CASSSTTGGMRETQYF. CDR3 nucleotide sequence: TGCGCCAGCAGCTCAACTACAGGGGGCATGAGGGAGACCCAGTACTTC.

This sequence joins TRBV7-9 and TRBJ2-7, with a possible D match to TRBD1 (5 bases). The CDR3 covers 13 residues. Trimming took 5 bases from V and 5 from J, leaving 13 bases between them. Looked up from germline, CDR1 is SEHNR and CDR2 is FQNEAQ (reference sequence). The CDR3 coding sequence is TGTGCCAGCAGCCGGACACCCCAACACGAGCAGTACTTC. Translation gives CASSRTPQHEQYF.

The chain is built from TRBV28 and TRBJ2-3, with a tentative D call TRBD2 (6 bases). This CDR3 has 15 amino acids. V was pared by 3 bases and J by 0 bases, with 10 bases between. CDR1 and CDR2 (germline): MDHEN, SYDVKM. The CDR3 region has the DNA TGTGCCAGCAGTTTTCAAAGCGGGAGCACAGATACGCAGTATTTT. It is translated as CASSFQSGSTDTQYF. The complete variable domain, with remaining parts taken from reference TRBV28 and TRBJ2-3, reads DVKVTQSSRYLVKRTGEKVFLECVQDMDHENMFWYRQDPGLGLRLIYFSYDVKMKEKGDIPEGYSVSREKKERFSLILESASTNQTSMYLCASSFQSGSTDTQYFGPGTRLTVL.

This clone was seen only a few times. The genes are TRBV15 and TRBJ2-7, with 12 bases that match TRBD2. V was pared by 1 base and J by 7 bases, with 8 bases of the junction left unmatched. CDR1 and CDR2 from the germline V gene are LNHNV and YYDKDF (reference sequence). The CDR3 runs to 16 residues. The CDR3 protein is CATSRVFLAGGPEQYF. Here the CDR3 DNA reads TGTGCCACCAGCAGAGTCTTCCTAGCGGGAGGGCCGGAGCAGTACTTC. The complete variable domain, with remaining parts taken from reference TRBV15 and TRBJ2-7, reads DAMVIQNPRYQVTQFGKPVTLSCSQTLNHNVMYWYQQKSSQAPKLLFHYYDKDFNNEADTPDNFQSRRPNTSFCFLDIRSPGLGDTAMYLCATSRVFLAGGPEQYFGPGTRLTVT.

The chain carries TRBV18 and TRBJ2-1; 8 bases are a match to TRBD1. Germline V CDR1 and CDR2: KGHSH, LQKENI. The CDR3 is 15 amino acids. With V trimmed by 5 bases and J by 5 bases, 8 bases remained unmatched. The CDR3 bases are TGTGCCAGCTCATCTACAGGGGGTCGGGACAATGAGCAGTTCTTC. It translates to CASSSTGGRDNEQFF.

V usage is TRBV14 and J usage is TRBJ2-7; the match to TRBD1 covers 9 bases. The germline V gene has CDR1 SGHDN and CDR2 FVKESK. Trimming cost V 8 bases and J 7 bases; bases outside gene matches: 9. The CDR3 is made up of 13 amino acids. The CDR3 nucleotides are TGTGCCAGCCGGGACAGGGCCTCGGGGGAGCAGTACTTC. Translating gives CASRDRASGEQYF.

The chain carries TRBV6-5 and TRBJ1-6; possibly TRBD1 for D (5 bases). Trimming cost V 2 bases and J 5 bases, with 7 bases left between them. The germline CDR1 and CDR2 sequences are MNHEY and SVGAGI. The CDR3 sequence is 14 residues long. Written as DNA, the CDR3 is TGTGCCAGCAGTTACGGCAGGGATAATTCACCCCTCCACTTT. Its translation is CASSYGRDNSPLHF.